These T cell receptor beta chains were read from a single sample in a study of tumor-infiltrating lymphocytes in localized non-small cell lung cancer. Profiling relied on immunoSEQ multiplex PCR, and the TCRdb table lists in-frame clones only, not all of them. The data contain more than 9,500 clones, about 66% of them singletons. Material for sequencing was lung tumor tissue. These receptors were obtained from a human donor with non-small cell lung cancer. CDR3s include the opening cysteine and the closing phenylalanine or tryptophan. Fields, in order: V gene, clone size, D gene, J gene, CDR3 protein, CDR3 DNA. A D gene is named only where the DNA matches it firmly. Clone size is not always given. Where it is, it says once, few, many or a class for expanded clones.

TRBV19	once	TRBD2	TRBJ2-7	CASSIGTSGRGEQYF	TGTGCCAGTAGTATAGGAACTAGCGGGAGAGGCGAGCAGTACTTC
TRBV18	-	-	TRBJ1-1	CASSPGLGNGEAFF	TGTGCCAGCTCACCTGGCCTGGGGAACGGGGAAGCTTTCTTT
TRBV2	-	-	TRBJ1-5	CASSNRNQPQHF	TGTGCCAGCAGTAACAGGAATCAGCCCCAGCATTTT
TRBV6-1	-	TRBD2	TRBJ2-7	CASSDQGFAGGPPKQYF	TGTGCCAGCAGTGATCAAGGGTTCGCGGGAGGGCCCCCGAAGCAGTACTTC
TRBV11-2	-	-	TRBJ2-7	CASSLVVYEQYF	TGTGCCAGCAGCTTAGTTGTCTACGAGCAGTACTTC
TRBV18	-	-	TRBJ2-3	CASSPGITDTQYF	TGTGCCAGCTCACCAGGTATCACAGATACGCAGTATTTT
TRBV6-1	-	-	TRBJ1-1	CASSPQYTEAFF	TGTGCCAGCAGTCCGCAGTACACTGAAGCTTTCTTT
TRBV6-1	few	-	TRBJ1-4	CARGAPPTNEKLFF	TGTGCCAGGGGGGCCCCTCCAACTAATGAAAAACTGTTTTTT
TRBV14	-	-	TRBJ2-7	CASSQVSAAYEQYF	TGTGCCAGCAGCCAAGTTAGCGCCGCGTACGAGCAGTACTTC
TRBV30	-	-	TRBJ2-3	CAWSRGDSRYTQYF	TGTGCCTGGAGTAGAGGGGACTCGAGATATACGCAGTATTTT
TRBV6-6	-	-	TRBJ2-7	CASSSSDTRQYF	TGTGCCAGCAGTTCGTCCGACACCCGGCAGTACTTC
TRBV28	-	-	TRBJ2-7	CASTLGTVYSYEQYF	TGTGCCAGCACATTAGGTACAGTATATTCCTACGAGCAGTACTTC
TRBV7-2	-	-	TRBJ2-1	CASSLDRGIPFF	TGTGCCAGCAGCTTAGATCGAGGCATCCCGTTCTTC
TRBV4-2	few	-	TRBJ1-2	CASSQVSGEGYTF	TGTGCCAGCAGCCAAGTTTCGGGGGAGGGCTACACCTTC
TRBV5-5	few	-	TRBJ2-2	CASKTVNTGELFF	TGTGCCAGCAAGACAGTGAACACCGGGGAGCTGTTTTTT
TRBV7-9	medium-sized	-	TRBJ2-7	CASSLIGVEQYF	TGTGCCAGCAGCTTAATAGGGGTCGAGCAGTACTTC
TRBV7-9	-	-	TRBJ1-5	CASSFRGQKDQPQHF	TGTGCCAGCAGCTTTAGAGGGCAGAAGGATCAGCCCCAGCATTTT
TRBV7-9	-	-	TRBJ2-2	CASIRDTNGELFF	TGTGCCAGCATCCGGGACACCAACGGGGAGCTGTTTTTT
TRBV27	-	-	TRBJ2-2	CASSLGTGELFF	TGTGCCAGCAGTTTGGGCACCGGGGAGCTGTTTTTT
TRBV30	-	-	TRBJ1-1	CAMRAMMNTEAFF	TGTGCCATGAGGGCTATGATGAACACTGAAGCTTTCTTT